The source of this TCR beta chain is a study of cytomegalovirus exposure and HLA in healthy donors. With 60 Vbeta and 13 Jbeta primers, the PCR was carried out. The table came from immunoSEQ multiplex PCR; TCRdb's copy has only in-frame clones and leaves some out. The table records about 130,000 clones, 70% to 85% of them present only once. The germline gives CDR1 SGDLS, CDR2 YYNGEE. The CDR3 extends over 14 amino acids. The V gene lost 4 bases and the J gene lost 0 bases, with 11 bases spanning the gap. Specimen: PBMCs. The V call is TRBV9, the J call TRBJ2-7, with D perhaps matching TRBD1 (6 bases). The TCR sequence derives from a woman aged 55-70 years in good health and CMV-seropositive. CDR3 loop: CASSLWDTSYEQYF. CDR3 in DNA: TGTGCCAGCAGCCTATGGGACACCTCCTACGAGCAGTACTTC.